The clone carrying this T cell receptor (beta chain) was picked up a small number of times. The antigen remains undetermined. The source of the sample is a study of T-cell reconstitution after alpha-beta-depleted transplantation in children. This sample's TCRbeta library carried unique molecular identifier barcodes. TCRdb recomputed calls from the PCR reads with MiXCR, one row per CDR3 protein. The sample includes just over 950,000 distinct CDR3 sequences, about 31% seen only once; the top ten take 25% to 35%. General study points: Expanded clones from the graft, numbering several hundred, reportedly supplied alpha-beta T cells about two months after transplant.

CDR1 is ENHRY, CDR2 SYGVKD, per germline. Trimming took 6 bases from V and 7 from J, leaving 15 bases between them. This CDR3 has 13 amino acids. This specimen consisted of PBMCs, mostly from graft donor cells, obtained 360 days after TCRalphabeta/CD19-depleted stem cell transplant. The clonotype was recovered from a boy under two years old who had a stem cell transplant for SCID, so the T cells may come from the graft donor. This sequence joins TRBV10-3 and TRBJ1-2, with no clear D. The CDR3 is CAISDLIRSGYTF. The CDR3, as DNA: TGTGCCATCAGCGACCTTATAAGGTCTGGCTACACCTTC.